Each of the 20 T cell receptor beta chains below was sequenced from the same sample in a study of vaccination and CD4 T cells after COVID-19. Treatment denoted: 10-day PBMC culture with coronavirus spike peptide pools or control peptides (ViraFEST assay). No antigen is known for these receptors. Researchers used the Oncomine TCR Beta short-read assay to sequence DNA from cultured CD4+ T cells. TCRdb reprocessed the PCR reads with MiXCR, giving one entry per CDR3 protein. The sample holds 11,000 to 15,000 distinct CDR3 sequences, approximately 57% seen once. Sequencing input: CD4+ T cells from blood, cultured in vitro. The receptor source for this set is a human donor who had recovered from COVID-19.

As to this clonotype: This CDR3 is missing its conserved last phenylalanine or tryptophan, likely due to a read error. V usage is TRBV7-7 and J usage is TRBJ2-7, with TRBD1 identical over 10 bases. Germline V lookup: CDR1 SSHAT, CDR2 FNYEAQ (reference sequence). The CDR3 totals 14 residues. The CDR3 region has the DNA TGTGCTAGCAGCTTGGGGACAGGGGTGGACGAGCAGTACCTC. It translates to CASSLGTGVDEQYL.

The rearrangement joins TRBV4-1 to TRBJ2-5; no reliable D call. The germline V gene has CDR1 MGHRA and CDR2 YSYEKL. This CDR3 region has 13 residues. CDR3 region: CESSRARIETQYF. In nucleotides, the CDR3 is TGCGAGAGCAGCCGGGCCAGGATAGAGACCCAGTACTTC.

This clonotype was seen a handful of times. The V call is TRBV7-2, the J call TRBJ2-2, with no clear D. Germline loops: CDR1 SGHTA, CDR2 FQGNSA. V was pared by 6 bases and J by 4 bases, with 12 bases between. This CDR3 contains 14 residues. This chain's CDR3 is CASRPLMSTGELFF. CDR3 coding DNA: TGTGCCAGCAGACCCTTGATGAGCACCGGGGAGCTGTTTTTT.

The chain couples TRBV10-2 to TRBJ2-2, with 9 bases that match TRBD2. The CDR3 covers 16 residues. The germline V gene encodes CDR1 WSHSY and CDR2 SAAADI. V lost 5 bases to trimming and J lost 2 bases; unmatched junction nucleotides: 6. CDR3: CASSIQAGGNTGELFF. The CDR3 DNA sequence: TGCGCCAGCAGTATTCAAGCGGGAGGTAACACCGGGGAGCTGTTTTTT.

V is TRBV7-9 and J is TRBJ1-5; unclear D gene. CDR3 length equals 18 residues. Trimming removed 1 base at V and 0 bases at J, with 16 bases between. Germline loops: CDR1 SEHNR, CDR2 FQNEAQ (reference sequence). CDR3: CASSLVGRMGYSNQPQHF. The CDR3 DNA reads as TGTGCCAGCAGCTTAGTTGGACGGATGGGGTATAGCAATCAGCCCCAGCATTTT.

DNA of the CDR3: TGTGCCAGCAGCTTACTAGCGGGAGCCGGGGAGCTGTTTTTT. This gives the protein CASSLLAGAGELFF. V usage is TRBV7-9 and J usage is TRBJ2-2, with TRBD2 identical over 10 bases. CDR3 length: 14 amino acids. Trimming took 2 bases from V and 6 from J; bases not matched to a gene: 0. CDR1 is SEHNR, CDR2 FQNEAQ, per germline (reference sequence).

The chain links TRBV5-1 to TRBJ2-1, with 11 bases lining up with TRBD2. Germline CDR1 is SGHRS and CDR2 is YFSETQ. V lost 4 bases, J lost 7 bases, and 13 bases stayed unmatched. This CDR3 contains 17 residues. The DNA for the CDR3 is TGCGCCAGCAGCCCTGGTATCGGACTAGCGGGTGGAAATGAGCAGTTCTTC. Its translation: CASSPGIGLAGGNEQFF. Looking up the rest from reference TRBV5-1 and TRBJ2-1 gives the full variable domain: KAGVTQTPRYLIKTRGQQVTLSCSPISGHRSVSWYQQTPGQGLQFLFEYFSETQRNKGNFPGRFSGRQFSNSRSEMNVSTLELGDSALYLCASSPGIGLAGGNEQFFGPGTRLTVL.

The CDR3 loop is CASSPGGGVTEAFF. CDR3 nucleotide sequence: TGTGCCAGCTCCCCTGGCGGGGGGGTCACTGAAGCTTTCTTT. This chain connects TRBV18 to TRBJ1-1; a possible D gene is TRBD1 (5 bases). Germline-derived CDR1 and CDR2 are KGHSH and LQKENI. V shed 6 bases and J shed 4 bases, with 15 bases lying between them. The CDR3 is 14 residues long. Filled out from reference TRBV18 and TRBJ1-1, the complete variable domain reads NAGVMQNPRHLVRRRGQEARLRCSPMKGHSHVYWYRQLPEEGLKFMVYLQKENIIDESGMPKERFSAEFPKEGPSILRIQQVVRGDSAAYFCASSPGGGVTEAFFGQGTRLTVV.

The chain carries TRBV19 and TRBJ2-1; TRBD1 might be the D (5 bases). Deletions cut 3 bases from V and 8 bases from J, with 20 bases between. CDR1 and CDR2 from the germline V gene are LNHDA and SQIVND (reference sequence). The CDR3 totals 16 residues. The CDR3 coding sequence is TGTGCCAGTAGTATCTATTCCGGGCAGGGTACCGATGAGCAGTTCTTC. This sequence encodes CASSIYSGQGTDEQFF.

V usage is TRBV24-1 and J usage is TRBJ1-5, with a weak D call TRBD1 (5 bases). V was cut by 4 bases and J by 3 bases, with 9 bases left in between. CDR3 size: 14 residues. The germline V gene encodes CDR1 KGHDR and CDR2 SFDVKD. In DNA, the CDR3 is TGTGCCACCAGTGACCCGGGGGACAATCAGCCCCAGCATTTT. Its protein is CATSDPGDNQPQHF.

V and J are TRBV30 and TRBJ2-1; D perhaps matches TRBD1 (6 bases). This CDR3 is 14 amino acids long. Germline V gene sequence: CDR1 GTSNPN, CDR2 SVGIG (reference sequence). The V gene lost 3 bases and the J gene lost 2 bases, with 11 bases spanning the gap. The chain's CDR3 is CAWSAGQPYNEQFF. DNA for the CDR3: TGTGCCTGGAGCGCCGGACAGCCCTACAATGAGCAGTTCTTC.

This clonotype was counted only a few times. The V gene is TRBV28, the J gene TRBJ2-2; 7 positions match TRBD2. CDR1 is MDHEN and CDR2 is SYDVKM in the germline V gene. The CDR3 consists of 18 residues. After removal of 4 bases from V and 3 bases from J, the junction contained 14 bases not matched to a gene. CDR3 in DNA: TGTGCCAGCAGTTCGCCGTGGACTAGTGGGCAATACACCGGGGAGCTGTTTTTT. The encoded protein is CASSSPWTSGQYTGELFF.

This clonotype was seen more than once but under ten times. The CDR3 DNA is TGTGCCAGCAGATCGTCGAAGTCCCCTACAGGGGGGGAGACCCAGTACTTC. This encodes CASRSSKSPTGGETQYF. The chain is built from TRBV7-9 and TRBJ2-5; 8 bases are a match to TRBD1. In germline, CDR1 is SEHNR, CDR2 FQNEAQ (reference sequence). V gave up 6 bases and J gave up 5 bases; unmatched junction bases: 17. The CDR3 contains 17 residues.

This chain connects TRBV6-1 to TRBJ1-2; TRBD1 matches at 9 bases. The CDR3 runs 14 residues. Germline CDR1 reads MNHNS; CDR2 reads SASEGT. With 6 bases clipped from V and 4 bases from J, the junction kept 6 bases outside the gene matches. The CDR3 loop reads CASRRDRVGYGYTF. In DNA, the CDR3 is TGTGCCAGCAGGCGGGACAGGGTGGGCTATGGCTACACCTTC.

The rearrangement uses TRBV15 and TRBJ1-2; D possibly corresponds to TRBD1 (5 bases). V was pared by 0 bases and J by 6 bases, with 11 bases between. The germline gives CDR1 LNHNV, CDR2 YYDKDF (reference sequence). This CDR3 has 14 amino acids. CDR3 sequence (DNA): TGTGCCACCAGCAGAGATTTAGGAGGGGATGGCTACACCTTC. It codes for CATSRDLGGDGYTF.

In nucleotides, the CDR3 is TGCGCCAGCACCTCGGGATTCACCGGGGAGCTGTTTTTT. Encoded protein: CASTSGFTGELFF. The chain joins TRBV10-1 to TRBJ2-2; maybe TRBD2 (5 bases). This CDR3 spans 13 amino acids. V dropped 7 bases and J dropped 4 bases, with 10 bases sitting between them. In germline, CDR1 is WNHNN, CDR2 SYGVQD (reference sequence).

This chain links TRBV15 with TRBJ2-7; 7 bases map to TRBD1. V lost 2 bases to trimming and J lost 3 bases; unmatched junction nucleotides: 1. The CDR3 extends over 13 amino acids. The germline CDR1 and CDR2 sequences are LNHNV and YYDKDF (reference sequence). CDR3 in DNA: TGTGCCACCAGCAGACGGGACAGCTACGAGCAGTACTTC. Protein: CATSRRDSYEQYF.

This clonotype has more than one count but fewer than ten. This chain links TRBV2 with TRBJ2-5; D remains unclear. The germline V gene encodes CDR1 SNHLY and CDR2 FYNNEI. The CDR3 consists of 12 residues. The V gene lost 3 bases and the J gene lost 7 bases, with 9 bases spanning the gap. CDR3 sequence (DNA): TGTGCCAGCAGTGAGAGAGGTGTGACCCAGTACTTC. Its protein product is CASSERGVTQYF.

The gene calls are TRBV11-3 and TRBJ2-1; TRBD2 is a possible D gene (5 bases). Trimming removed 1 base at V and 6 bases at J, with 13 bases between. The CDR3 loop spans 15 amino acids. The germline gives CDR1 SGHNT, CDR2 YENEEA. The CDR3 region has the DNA TGTGCCAGCAGCTTAGGAGCGGACCCCGCCAATGAGCAGTTCTTC. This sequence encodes CASSLGADPANEQFF.

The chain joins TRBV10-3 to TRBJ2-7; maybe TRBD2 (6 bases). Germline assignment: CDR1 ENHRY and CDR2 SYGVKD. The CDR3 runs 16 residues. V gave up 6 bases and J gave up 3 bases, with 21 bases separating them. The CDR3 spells CAIRGDRLTSNYEQYF. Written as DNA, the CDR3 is TGTGCCATCAGAGGCGACAGACTGACTAGTAACTACGAGCAGTACTTC.